Listed below are T cell receptor beta chains from one sample, sequenced in a study of blood T cell repertoires in COVID-19. Sequencing was performed with immunoSEQ multiplex PCR; in TCRdb, only in-frame clones are kept and a portion is missing. The repertoire holds about 170,000 clones, with 70% to 90% as singletons. Sequenced input: peripheral blood. The receptors here all came from a man aged 40-49 years who had recovered from COVID-19. Each CDR3 is given with its conserved first and last residue. A D gene is named only where the DNA matches it firmly. Expanded clones get a size class; other rows say once, few or many, or leave the size out.

j_call: TRBJ2-7; d_call: .; clone_size: .; v_call: TRBV4-1; cdr3_nt: TGCGCCAGCAGCCACCCCCCCGGGGTATTCCACGAGCAGTACTTC; cdr3_aa: CASSHPPGVFHEQYF
j_call: TRBJ2-3; d_call: .; clone_size: .; v_call: TRBV30; cdr3_nt: TGTGCCTGGAGTCTTTTTGGCACAGATACGCAGTATTTT; cdr3_aa: CAWSLFGTDTQYF
j_call: TRBJ2-3; d_call: .; clone_size: .; v_call: TRBV6-6; cdr3_nt: TGTGCCAGCAGTTACTTCGGGACTGTCACAGATACGCAGTATTTT; cdr3_aa: CASSYFGTVTDTQYF
j_call: TRBJ1-5; d_call: .; clone_size: once; v_call: TRBV1; cdr3_nt: TGCACCAGCAGCCAAGAAAGCAGGGTGGGAAATCAGCCCCAGCATTTT; cdr3_aa: CTSSQESRVGNQPQHF
j_call: TRBJ2-4; d_call: TRBD1; clone_size: .; v_call: TRBV11-3; cdr3_nt: TGTGCCAGCAGCTCCGGGACAGACATTCAGTACTTC; cdr3_aa: CASSSGTDIQYF
j_call: TRBJ1-5; d_call: .; clone_size: .; v_call: TRBV5-1; cdr3_nt: TGCGCCAGCAGCTTGGCCGGGAATCAGCCCCAGCATTTT; cdr3_aa: CASSLAGNQPQHF
j_call: TRBJ2-3; d_call: .; clone_size: .; v_call: TRBV4-3; cdr3_nt: TGCGCCAGCAGCCAAGAGGGCGCGGGGAGCACAGATACGCAGTATTTT; cdr3_aa: CASSQEGAGSTDTQYF
j_call: TRBJ1-5; d_call: .; clone_size: .; v_call: TRBV13; cdr3_nt: TGTGCCAGCAGCTTAGGGTCCTACAATCAGCCCCAGCATTTT; cdr3_aa: CASSLGSYNQPQHF
j_call: TRBJ1-3; d_call: .; clone_size: .; v_call: TRBV11-2; cdr3_nt: TGTGCCAGCAGCCCGACTGTTAGCGCCAACACCATATATTTT; cdr3_aa: CASSPTVSANTIYF
j_call: TRBJ2-5; d_call: TRBD1; clone_size: .; v_call: TRBV7-2; cdr3_nt: TGTGCCAGCAGCCCCGCGGACAGGGCGGTTGGAGAGACCCAGTACTTC; cdr3_aa: CASSPADRAVGETQYF
j_call: TRBJ2-1; d_call: .; clone_size: .; v_call: TRBV7-2; cdr3_nt: TGTGCCAGCAGCTTATCCGGGACAAGCTACAATGAGCAGTTCTTC; cdr3_aa: CASSLSGTSYNEQFF
j_call: TRBJ2-3; d_call: TRBD1; clone_size: .; v_call: TRBV9; cdr3_nt: TGTGCCAGCAGCTCGAGTCCTGGGGACAGGACAGATACGCAGTATTTT; cdr3_aa: CASSSSPGDRTDTQYF
j_call: TRBJ1-2; d_call: .; clone_size: once; v_call: TRBV6-5; cdr3_nt: TGTGCCAGCAAAGGACAGACTAACTATGGCTACACCTTC; cdr3_aa: CASKGQTNYGYTF
j_call: TRBJ1-4; d_call: .; clone_size: .; v_call: TRBV20-1; cdr3_nt: TGCAGTGCTAGCAGGTTTGAAAAACTGTTTTTT; cdr3_aa: CSASRFEKLFF
j_call: TRBJ1-6; d_call: .; clone_size: .; v_call: TRBV30; cdr3_nt: TGTGCCTGGGGACGAAGTCTCACCGGAGATTCACCCCTCCACTTT; cdr3_aa: CAWGRSLTGDSPLHF
j_call: TRBJ2-1; d_call: .; clone_size: .; v_call: TRBV6-5; cdr3_nt: TGTGCCAGCAGTTACGACCACAACGGCCGCGGGGAGCAGTTCTTC; cdr3_aa: CASSYDHNGRGEQFF
j_call: TRBJ2-2; d_call: .; clone_size: .; v_call: TRBV27; cdr3_nt: TGTGCCAGCAGTCAGGGGTTCGGGGAGCTGTTTTTT; cdr3_aa: CASSQGFGELFF
j_call: TRBJ1-5; d_call: .; clone_size: .; v_call: TRBV15; cdr3_nt: TGTGCCACCAGCAGAGATGGCAGGTTAAATCAGCCCCAGCATTTT; cdr3_aa: CATSRDGRLNQPQHF
j_call: TRBJ1-4; d_call: .; clone_size: .; v_call: TRBV27; cdr3_nt: TGTGCCAGCAGTTTACGGGCAACTAATGAAAAACTGTTTTTT; cdr3_aa: CASSLRATNEKLFF
j_call: TRBJ2-7; d_call: TRBD1; clone_size: .; v_call: TRBV28; cdr3_nt: TGTGCCAGCAGGAAAGACAGGGTGTCCTACGAGCAGTACTTC; cdr3_aa: CASRKDRVSYEQYF
j_call: TRBJ2-1; d_call: TRBD2; clone_size: .; v_call: TRBV6-5; cdr3_nt: TGTGCCAGCAGTTACGGCGGGGGGTACAATGAGCAGTTCTTC; cdr3_aa: CASSYGGGYNEQFF
j_call: TRBJ1-1; d_call: .; clone_size: few; v_call: TRBV5-7; cdr3_nt: TGTGCCAGGGGGCACAGGGAGATGAACACTGAAGCTTTCTTT; cdr3_aa: CARGHREMNTEAFF
j_call: TRBJ2-7; d_call: .; clone_size: .; v_call: TRBV29-1; cdr3_nt: TGCAGCGTTGGAGAGGGGCCCGGCGAGCAGTACTTC; cdr3_aa: CSVGEGPGEQYF
j_call: TRBJ1-2; d_call: TRBD1; clone_size: once; v_call: TRBV2; cdr3_nt: TGTGCCAGCAGAATGACAGGGGGCATTTACACCTTC; cdr3_aa: CASRMTGGIYTF
j_call: TRBJ2-7; d_call: TRBD2; clone_size: .; v_call: TRBV6-2/TRBV6-3; cdr3_nt: TGTGCCAGCAGTGACCCGGGGGGAAGATCCACCTACGAGCAGTACTTC; cdr3_aa: CASSDPGGRSTYEQYF
j_call: TRBJ1-4; d_call: TRBD1; clone_size: .; v_call: TRBV7-2; cdr3_nt: TGTGCCAGCAGCTTCCGACAGGGCTATAATGAAAAACTGTTTTTT; cdr3_aa: CASSFRQGYNEKLFF
j_call: TRBJ2-7; d_call: TRBD2; clone_size: .; v_call: TRBV19; cdr3_nt: TGTGCCAGTAGTATAGAGGGGACTAGCGGGAGCTTTGGCCGGGGCGAGCAGTACTTC; cdr3_aa: CASSIEGTSGSFGRGEQYF
j_call: TRBJ2-7; d_call: .; clone_size: .; v_call: TRBV20-1; cdr3_nt: TGCAGTGCTCTGGAGGTCTACGAGCAGTACTTC; cdr3_aa: CSALEVYEQYF
j_call: TRBJ2-5; d_call: .; clone_size: .; v_call: TRBV5-6; cdr3_nt: TGTGCCAGCCACCGGATATCTAGCGAGACAACCCAAGAGACCCAGTACTTC; cdr3_aa: CASHRISSETTQETQYF
j_call: TRBJ2-2; d_call: .; clone_size: .; v_call: TRBV28; cdr3_nt: TGTGCCAGCAGTACAATATACACCGGGGAGCTGTTTTTT; cdr3_aa: CASSTIYTGELFF
j_call: TRBJ2-3; d_call: .; clone_size: .; v_call: TRBV7-3; cdr3_nt: TGTGCCAGCAGCTTAACGGGTAGCGCCACAGATACGCAGTATTTT; cdr3_aa: CASSLTGSATDTQYF
j_call: TRBJ1-1; d_call: TRBD1; clone_size: .; v_call: TRBV30; cdr3_nt: TGTGCCTGGAATCTACAGGGGGCCACTGAAGCTTTCTTT; cdr3_aa: CAWNLQGATEAFF
j_call: TRBJ2-7; d_call: TRBD2; clone_size: .; v_call: TRBV4-3; cdr3_nt: TGCGCCAGCAGCCCCTCCCGGGGGGGGGAGCAGTACTTC; cdr3_aa: CASSPSRGGEQYF
j_call: TRBJ2-7; d_call: TRBD1; clone_size: few; v_call: TRBV27; cdr3_nt: TGTGCCAGCAGTTTACGGGACAGGGGCTACGAGCAGTACTTC; cdr3_aa: CASSLRDRGYEQYF
j_call: TRBJ2-2; d_call: TRBD1; clone_size: few; v_call: TRBV5-8; cdr3_nt: TGTGCCAGCAGCTTGATAGGGGGCGTAGACACCGGGGAGCTGTTTTTT; cdr3_aa: CASSLIGGVDTGELFF
j_call: TRBJ2-7; d_call: TRBD2; clone_size: .; v_call: TRBV6-2/TRBV6-3; cdr3_nt: TGTGCCAGCAGTCTTTCCGGGACTAGCGGATCCTACGAGCAGTACTTC; cdr3_aa: CASSLSGTSGSYEQYF
j_call: TRBJ2-5; d_call: .; clone_size: .; v_call: TRBV28; cdr3_nt: TGTGCCAGCAGTTCCCCTCGTGGCCAGACCCAGTACTTC; cdr3_aa: CASSSPRGQTQYF
j_call: TRBJ1-4; d_call: .; clone_size: once; v_call: TRBV19; cdr3_nt: TGTGCCAGTAGCGAACAGAGGGCTAATGAAAAACTGTTTTTT; cdr3_aa: CASSEQRANEKLFF
j_call: TRBJ1-1; d_call: .; clone_size: .; v_call: TRBV29-1; cdr3_nt: TGCAGCGTTTCGGGGGGGAACACTGAAGCTTTCTTT; cdr3_aa: CSVSGGNTEAFF
j_call: TRBJ2-2; d_call: TRBD2; clone_size: .; v_call: TRBV4-2; cdr3_nt: TGTGCCAGCAGGGAGGGTAGCGGGGGGGCGGCCGGGGAGCTGTTTTTT; cdr3_aa: CASREGSGGAAGELFF
j_call: TRBJ2-3; d_call: .; clone_size: .; v_call: TRBV6-4; cdr3_nt: TGTGCCAGCCTGACGGGAGCAGGGGATACGCAGTATTTT; cdr3_aa: CASLTGAGDTQYF
j_call: TRBJ1-3; d_call: .; clone_size: .; v_call: TRBV30; cdr3_nt: TGTGCCTGGACCCTAGCCCCATCTGGAAACACCATATATTTT; cdr3_aa: CAWTLAPSGNTIYF
j_call: TRBJ1-6; d_call: TRBD1; clone_size: once; v_call: TRBV28; cdr3_nt: TGTGCCAGCAAACCCCGGACAGGAAATAATTCACCCCTCCACTTT; cdr3_aa: CASKPRTGNNSPLHF
j_call: TRBJ2-7; d_call: .; clone_size: .; v_call: TRBV7-3; cdr3_nt: TGTGCCAGCAGCCTATATCCCTCCTACGAGCAGTACTTC; cdr3_aa: CASSLYPSYEQYF